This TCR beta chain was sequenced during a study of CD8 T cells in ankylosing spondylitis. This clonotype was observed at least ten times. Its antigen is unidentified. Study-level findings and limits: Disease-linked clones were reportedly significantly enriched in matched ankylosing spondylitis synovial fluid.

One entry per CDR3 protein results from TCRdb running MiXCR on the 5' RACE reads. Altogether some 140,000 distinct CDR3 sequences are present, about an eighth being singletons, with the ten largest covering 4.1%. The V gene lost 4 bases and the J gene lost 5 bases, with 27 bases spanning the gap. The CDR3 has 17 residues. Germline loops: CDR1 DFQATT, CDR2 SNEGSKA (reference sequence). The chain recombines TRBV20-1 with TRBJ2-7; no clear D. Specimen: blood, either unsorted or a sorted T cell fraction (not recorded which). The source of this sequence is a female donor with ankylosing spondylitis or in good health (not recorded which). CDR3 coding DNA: TGCAGTGCTATGCCCCCTCCGGTTCGATTCTCCCGGGACGAGCAGTACTTC. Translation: CSAMPPPVRFSRDEQYF.